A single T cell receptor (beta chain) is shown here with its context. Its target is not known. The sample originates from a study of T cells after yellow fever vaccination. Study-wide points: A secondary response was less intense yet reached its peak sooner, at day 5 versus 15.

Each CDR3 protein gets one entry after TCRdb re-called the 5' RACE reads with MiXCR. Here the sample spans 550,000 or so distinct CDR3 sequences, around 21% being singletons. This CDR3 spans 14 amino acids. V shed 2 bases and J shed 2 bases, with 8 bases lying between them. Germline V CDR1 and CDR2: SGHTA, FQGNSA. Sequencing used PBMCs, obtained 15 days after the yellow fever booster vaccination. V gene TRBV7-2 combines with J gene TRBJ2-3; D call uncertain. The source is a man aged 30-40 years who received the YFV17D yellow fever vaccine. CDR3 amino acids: CASSLLGPTDTQYF. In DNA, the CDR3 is TGTGCCAGCAGCTTATTGGGCCCCACAGATACGCAGTATTTT. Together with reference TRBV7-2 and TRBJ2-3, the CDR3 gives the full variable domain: GAGVSQSPSNKVTEKGKDVELRCDPISGHTALYWYRQSLGQGLEFLIYFQGNSAPDKSGLPSDRFSAERTGGSVSTLTIQRTQQEDSAVYLCASSLLGPTDTQYFGPGTRLTVL.